A single sample is the source of the 3 T cell receptor beta chains below, sequenced in a study of blood T cells in healthy people across ages. A second PCR, run for roughly 6 to 11 cycles, used a sample-barcoded 5' primer plus a J-beta primer mix. A single record per CDR3 protein comes from TCRdb applying MiXCR to the 5' RACE reads. The data contain about 1.1 million distinct CDR3 sequences, 35% to 45% of them singletons. The sample taken for sequencing was blood. The receptors here all came from a man between 18 and 35 years old in good health.

The chain has TRBV10-3 and TRBJ1-1; 7 bases match TRBD1. CDR3 length: 14 residues. V dropped 6 bases and J dropped 4; count of bases not matched to a gene: 8. Per the germline V gene, CDR1 is ENHRY and CDR2 is SYGVKD. CDR3 DNA: TGTGCCATCAGCGGGGACAGCCAAGCCACTGAAGCTTTCTTT. It is translated as CAISGDSQATEAFF.

This clonotype was counted only a few times. This chain uses TRBV20-1 with TRBJ1-2; D gene ambiguous. The CDR3 length is 12 residues. The V end lost 4 bases, the J end lost 1 base, and 7 bases lay between the germline ends. Looked up from germline, CDR1 is DFQATT and CDR2 is SNEGSKA (reference sequence). CDR3 DNA: TGCAGTGCTATCCTAAGTAACTATGGCTACACCTTC. It yields the protein CSAILSNYGYTF.

This clonotype was seen once. The CDR3 region has the DNA TGTGCCAGCAAGGATTTTTCGAGGGAGCAGTACTTC. It is translated as CASKDFSREQYF. V usage is TRBV27 and J usage is TRBJ2-7; D is ambiguous. Germline V gene data show CDR1 as MNHEY and CDR2 as SMNVEV (reference sequence). V dropped 7 bases and J dropped 7 bases, with 14 bases sitting between them. The CDR3 spans 12 residues.